The 21 T cell receptor beta chains below come from one sample, sequenced in a study of CD8 T cells in ankylosing spondylitis. Study results and caveats: Made up of roughly 8 highly homologous variants, a TCR beta motif appeared characteristic of ankylosing spondylitis blood.

TCRdb used MiXCR to reprocess the 5' RACE reads, holding one entry per CDR3 protein. This table has about 330,000 distinct CDR3 sequences, less than 10% appearing once. For these TCRs, the target antigens are not known. Sequencing input: blood, either unsorted or a sorted T cell fraction (not recorded which). These receptors all come from a male donor with ankylosing spondylitis.

This chain connects TRBV7-3 to TRBJ1-2; D might be TRBD1 (6 bases). Germline values: CDR1 SGHTA, CDR2 FQGTGA. V was cut by 5 bases and J by 2 bases, with 12 bases left in between. The CDR3 sequence is 14 residues long. The CDR3 here is CASSRTGKNYGYTF. The CDR3 DNA sequence: TGTGCCAGCAGCAGAACAGGGAAAAACTATGGCTACACCTTC.

V is TRBV6-5 and J is TRBJ2-5; unclear D gene. Between the trimmed V and J ends, which lost 8 bases and 4 bases, there was a span of 11 bases. Germline V gene data show CDR1 as MNHEY and CDR2 as SVGAGI. The CDR3 has 12 residues. In DNA form, the CDR3 reads TGTGCCAGCGGGAATCGGAGAGAGACCCAGTACTTC. It encodes CASGNRRETQYF.

The sample holds many counts of this clonotype. The chain combines TRBV6-2 or TRBV6-3 with TRBJ2-1; D may be TRBD1 (6 bases). Trimming shortened V by 5 bases and J by 8 bases, and 16 bases separated the two germline ends. Germline loops: CDR1 MNHEY, CDR2 SVGEGT. The CDR3 is 14 amino acids. The CDR3 DNA reads TGTGCCAGCAGTCTCCCGGGACACCGGGATGAGCAGTTCTTC. It codes for CASSLPGHRDEQFF.

This clonotype was seen ten or more times. The chain carries TRBV29-1 and TRBJ2-1; D unresolved. The CDR3 is 13 amino acids. V lost 3 bases to trimming and J lost 3 bases, with 9 bases between them. In germline, CDR1 is SQVTM, CDR2 ANQGSEA. The CDR3 region is CSVEAYNYNEQFF. CDR3 nucleotides: TGCAGCGTTGAGGCCTACAACTACAATGAGCAGTTCTTC.

The chain uses TRBV14 and TRBJ2-1, with D unresolved. V was trimmed by 4 bases and J by 9 bases, leaving 16 bases between them. The CDR3 runs to 14 residues. Germline V CDR1 and CDR2: SGHDN, FVKESK. The CDR3, as DNA: TGTGCCAGCAGCCCTTTAAACGAAGAGAGTGAGCAGTTCTTC. Translated, it gives CASSPLNEESEQFF.

In this sample, this clonotype turned up a few times. The CDR3 sequence is CASSPTRGPDEQYF. The CDR3 DNA sequence: TGTGCCAGCAGCCCCACCAGAGGTCCGGACGAGCAGTACTTC. This chain connects TRBV7-9 to TRBJ2-7; D is unresolved. V was clipped by 5 bases and J by 5 bases, with 16 bases between them. Germline loops: CDR1 SEHNR, CDR2 FQNEAQ (reference sequence). This CDR3 has 14 amino acids.

This clonotype was counted only a few times. The chain is built from TRBV6-1 and TRBJ2-7; 11 nucleotides align to TRBD2. The CDR3 is made up of 15 amino acids. Unmatched junction bases numbered 4, after V lost 6 bases and J lost 0 bases. The V gene's germline CDR1 is MNHNS and CDR2 SASEGT. The CDR3 DNA reads TGTGCCAGCAGATCAACTAGCGGGAGCTCCTACGAGCAGTACTTC. Its protein is CASRSTSGSSYEQYF.

This clonotype was seen at least ten times. The V call is TRBV29-1, the J call TRBJ2-1; 7 positions match TRBD2. This CDR3 contains 14 residues. Trimming took 5 bases from V and 9 from J; bases not matched to a gene: 13. The germline V gene has CDR1 SQVTM and CDR2 ANQGSEA. The CDR3 bases are TGCAGCGTTCTTAGTGGCGGGAGCGTTGGTGAGCAGTTCTTC. Translating gives CSVLSGGSVGEQFF.

This clonotype was found a few times. The chain couples TRBV6-1 to TRBJ1-6; TRBD1 matches 7 bases. Germline assignment: CDR1 MNHNS and CDR2 SASEGT. Trimming cost V 7 bases and J 9 bases; bases outside gene matches: 6. The CDR3 is 13 amino acids. CDR3 region: CASNDRVGSPLHF. The CDR3 DNA reads TGTGCCAGCAACGACAGGGTGGGTTCACCCCTCCACTTT.

This clonotype has ten or more counts. This chain uses TRBV29-1 with TRBJ2-7; D is perhaps TRBD1 (6 bases). Germline-derived CDR1 and CDR2 are SQVTM and ANQGSEA. CDR3 size: 14 residues. Trimming took off 4 bases at V and 1 base at J, with 14 bases between the two ends. In DNA, the CDR3 is TGCAGCGTTGTTACCCCAGGGGATTCCTACGAGCAGTACTTC. Its translation is CSVVTPGDSYEQYF.

V is TRBV27 and J is TRBJ2-7; D remains unclear. The V end lost 3 bases, the J end lost 7 bases, and 19 bases lay between the germline ends. CDR1 MNHEY and CDR2 SMNVEV come from the germline V gene (reference sequence). This CDR3 is built from 15 residues. In nucleotides, the CDR3 is TGTGCCAGCAGTTTTGACGTGACCCGGACCGGGGAGCAGTACTTC. Protein product: CASSFDVTRTGEQYF.

This clonotype occurred a few times. This chain links TRBV12-3 or TRBV12-4 with TRBJ1-4; unclear D gene. The CDR3 sequence is 15 residues long. Trimming took 0 bases from V and 10 from J, leaving 15 bases between them. The CDR3 protein is CASSLALTPGGKLFF. The CDR3 DNA is TGTGCCAGCAGTTTAGCGCTAACCCCGGGCGGAAAACTGTTTTTT.

J is TRBJ2-7 and V is TRBV27; D possibly corresponds to TRBD2 (5 bases). V was cut by 6 bases and J by 5 bases, with 14 bases left in between. The CDR3 consists of 13 residues. Germline values: CDR1 MNHEY, CDR2 SMNVEV (reference sequence). The CDR3: CASSRDGDHEQYF. The CDR3 DNA sequence: TGTGCCAGCAGCCGGGATGGAGACCACGAGCAGTACTTC.

This clonotype was seen only a few times. The chain carries TRBV4-1 and TRBJ1-1; 12 positions agree with TRBD1. The length of the CDR3 is 17 residues. Trimming took 3 bases from V and 3 from J; bases not matched to a gene: 8. From germline, CDR1 is MGHRA and CDR2 YSYEKL. The CDR3 region has the DNA TGCGCCAGCAGCCACAGGGGACAGGGGGCGGTGGACACTGAAGCTTTCTTT. Translation: CASSHRGQGAVDTEAFF.

This clonotype has more than one count but fewer than ten. The chain couples TRBV12-3 or TRBV12-4 to TRBJ1-5; D is undetermined. V lost 3 bases, J lost 6 bases, and 12 bases lay in between. The CDR3 is 14 residues long. The CDR3 here is CASSLSRRVQPQHF. Written as DNA, the CDR3 is TGTGCCAGCAGTTTGAGTCGGAGGGTTCAGCCCCAGCATTTT.

This clonotype was observed a few times. The CDR3 reads CASTLDSEAGPQHF. CDR3 nucleotide sequence: TGTGCCAGCACCCTGGACAGCGAGGCGGGGCCCCAGCATTTT. The rearrangement joins TRBV12-3 or TRBV12-4 to TRBJ1-5; a weak D match, TRBD1 (6 bases). V gave up 7 bases and J gave up 9 bases, with 19 bases separating them. The CDR3 covers 14 residues.

This clonotype was recorded at least ten times. The chain uses TRBV27 and TRBJ1-5, with 8 bases lining up with TRBD1. Germline V lookup: CDR1 MNHEY, CDR2 SMNVEV (reference sequence). V lost 5 bases and J lost 1; bases outside the gene matches: 7. The CDR3 covers 16 residues. The chain's CDR3 is CASSPRTGWSNQPQHF. The DNA for the CDR3 is TGTGCCAGCAGTCCCCGGACAGGGTGGAGCAATCAGCCCCAGCATTTT.

This clonotype was detected a few times. The rearrangement links TRBV10-3 to TRBJ1-3; possible D gene TRBD1, 6 bases. Germline CDR1 ENHRY, CDR2 SYGVKD. V was trimmed by 0 bases and J by 0 bases, leaving 9 bases between them. This CDR3 is 16 amino acids long. The CDR3 bases are TGTGCCATCAGTGAGTCGGGACACTACTCTGGAAACACCATATATTTT. It translates to CAISESGHYSGNTIYF.

This clonotype has more than one count but fewer than ten. V and J are TRBV20-1 and TRBJ2-7, with 10 positions matching TRBD1. V lost 3 bases to trimming and J lost 3 bases; unmatched junction nucleotides: 2. The V gene's germline CDR1 is DFQATT and CDR2 SNEGSKA (reference sequence). This CDR3 region has 13 residues. The DNA of the CDR3 is TGCAGTGCTAGGGGACAGGGGTTCTACGAGCAGTACTTC. It encodes CSARGQGFYEQYF.

This clonotype was seen a handful of times. The chain couples TRBV30 to TRBJ1-6; D is undetermined. Germline CDR1 and CDR2: GTSNPN and SVGIG (reference sequence). With 3 bases removed from V and 18 bases from J, the gap between germline ends came to 21 bases. CDR3 size: 13 residues. The CDR3 spells CAWSRPGAHLSHF. For the CDR3, the DNA is TGTGCCTGGAGCCGCCCGGGAGCACATCTCTCCCACTTT.

This clonotype was seen repeatedly, ten times or more. This chain connects TRBV7-6 to TRBJ1-2; 9 positions match TRBD1. The germline V gene has CDR1 SGHVS and CDR2 FNYEAQ. The V segment lost 4 bases and the J segment 5 bases; nucleotides outside the gene matches: 2. This CDR3 has 13 amino acids. CDR3 nucleotide sequence: TGTGCCAGCAGCTCGACAGGGGGATATGGCTACACCTTC. Protein product: CASSSTGGYGYTF.